This record covers a single TCR beta chain. Germline V gene sequence: CDR1 SGHRS, CDR2 YFSETQ. The CDR3 is made up of 14 amino acids. Losses at the gene ends were 6 bases for V and 2 bases for J; bases not matched to a gene: 3. Sequencing was performed with immunoSEQ multiplex PCR; in TCRdb, only in-frame clones are kept and a portion is missing. The table lists 520,000 or so clones, about four fifths of them singletons, with approximately 13% in the top ten. Adult donors, all healthy and HIV-negative, had no recent acute infections or vaccinations. These data belong to a study of shared clonotypes between healthy human individuals.

The genes are TRBV5-1 and TRBJ2-1; 9 bases align to TRBD2. The receptor comes from a woman aged 40 to 49 in good health. Some clones in this sample may be carry-over from other donors' samples. The sample comprised PBMCs. CDR3 nucleotides: TGCGCCAGCACGACTAGCGGAGCCTACAATGAGCAGTTCTTC. Protein product: CASTTSGAYNEQFF.